This TCR beta chain was captured in a study of cytomegalovirus exposure and HLA in healthy donors. This clone was seen only a few times. The PCR had 60 Vbeta and 13 Jbeta primers. Generated by immunoSEQ multiplex PCR, the TCRdb table keeps only in-frame clones and is missing some. The sample has roughly 150,000 clones; around 75% are singletons. This CDR3 spans 15 amino acids. Germline V gene lookup returns CDR1 SGDLS and CDR2 YYNGEE. V was pared by 3 bases and J by 7 bases, with 7 bases of the junction left unmatched. This clonotype was obtained from a man between 18 and 29 years old in good health and CMV-seronegative. Specimen: PBMCs. The rearrangement joins TRBV9 to TRBJ2-1, with 10 bases lining up with TRBD2. In DNA, the CDR3 is TGTGCCAGCAGCGCCAGCGGGAGGGCCGGAAATGAGCAGTTCTTC. Translating it yields CASSASGRAGNEQFF.